These 15 T cell receptor beta chains came from one sample sequenced in a study of cytomegalovirus exposure and HLA in healthy donors. The PCR was carried out with 60 Vbeta primers and 13 Jbeta primers. Sequenced by immunoSEQ multiplex PCR; TCRdb stores in-frame clones only, minus some. The table records about 130,000 clones, less than 80% of them present only once. Sample: PBMCs. The receptors derive from a woman between 45 and 65 years old in good health and CMV-seronegative.

The gene calls are TRBV5-6 and TRBJ2-7, with D possibly TRBD2 on 5 matching bases. CDR1 and CDR2 from the germline V gene are SGHDT and YYEEEE. The CDR3 runs 14 residues. V lost 3 bases, J lost 8 bases, and 18 bases lay in between. The CDR3 sequence is CASSSGEISGQQYF. DNA for the CDR3: TGTGCCAGCAGCTCTGGGGAGATCAGCGGACAGCAGTACTTC.

This chain uses TRBV28 with TRBJ1-5; D is perhaps TRBD1 (6 bases). Germline V CDR1 and CDR2: MDHEN, SYDVKM. This CDR3 has 16 amino acids. V was trimmed by 6 bases and J by 6 bases, leaving 21 bases between them. DNA for the CDR3: TGTGCCAGCAGCGATTACACTCAGGGGTTTTTTCAGCCCCAGCATTTT. Translation gives CASSDYTQGFFQPQHF.

The sample holds a few counts of this clone. The rearrangement joins TRBV4-3 to TRBJ2-3; the match to TRBD1 covers 7 bases. This CDR3 has 14 amino acids. V lost 1 base to trimming and J lost 3 bases; unmatched junction nucleotides: 1. Germline assignment: CDR1 LGHNA and CDR2 YSLEER. CDR3 DNA sequence: TGCGCCAGCAGCCAAGCGACAGGGACAGATACGCAGTATTTT. Translation: CASSQATGTDTQYF.

The rearrangement uses TRBV20-1 and TRBJ1-2; possibly TRBD1 for D (6 bases). The CDR3 has 11 residues. Germline-derived CDR1 and CDR2 are DFQATT and SNEGSKA (reference sequence). V was cut by 3 bases and J by 7 bases, with 9 bases left in between. This CDR3 is CSASGGAGYTF. In nucleotides, the CDR3 is TGCAGTGCTAGTGGGGGCGCTGGCTACACCTTC.

The chain uses TRBV7-9 and TRBJ2-7; TRBD2 is a possible D gene (5 bases). The V and J ends lost 5 bases and 5 bases respectively, with 19 bases between them. The CDR3 is 15 amino acids. From germline, CDR1 is SEHNR and CDR2 FQNEAQ (reference sequence). The CDR3 sequence is CASSRPRSGSDEQYF. CDR3 DNA sequence: TGTGCCAGCAGCCGTCCCAGGTCGGGGTCCGACGAGCAGTACTTC.

This chain connects TRBV7-7 to TRBJ2-1, with 7 bases lining up with TRBD1. This CDR3 has 16 residues. Germline lookup yields CDR1 SSHAT and CDR2 FNYEAQ (reference sequence). Trimming took 5 bases from V and 0 from J; bases not matched to a gene: 7. The CDR3: CASSAKTGSSYNEQFF. As DNA, the CDR3 is TGTGCCAGCAGCGCCAAGACAGGGAGCTCCTACAATGAGCAGTTCTTC.

This rearrangement joins TRBV28 to TRBJ2-7; D perhaps matches TRBD2 (5 bases). The length of the CDR3 is 12 residues. Germline V gene lookup returns CDR1 MDHEN and CDR2 SYDVKM. Trimming stripped 3 bases from V and 6 bases from J, with 9 bases between. The DNA for the CDR3 is TGTGCCAGCAGTTTTGGACTCATCGAGCAGTACTTC. It specifies CASSFGLIEQYF.

The chain couples TRBV28 to TRBJ2-2, with a tentative D call TRBD1 (6 bases). The V end lost 10 bases, the J end lost 6 bases, and 12 bases lay between the germline ends. Germline CDR1 reads MDHEN; CDR2 reads SYDVKM. This CDR3 comprises 12 residues. CDR3 region: CATQGYAGELFF. CDR3 bases: TGTGCCACTCAGGGGTACGCCGGGGAGCTGTTTTTT.

This clone showed up just a few times. CDR3 amino acids: CASSPGPNSGANVLTF. CDR3 DNA: TGTGCCAGTAGTCCAGGGCCAAACTCTGGGGCCAACGTCCTGACTTTC. The rearrangement joins TRBV19 to TRBJ2-6, with a possible D match to TRBD1 (5 bases). CDR1 and CDR2 (germline): LNHDA, SQIVND (reference sequence). V gave up 5 bases and J gave up 0 bases, with 11 bases separating them. The CDR3 totals 16 residues.

This chain uses TRBV30 with TRBJ2-1; the D is unclear. Germline V lookup: CDR1 GTSNPN, CDR2 SVGIG (reference sequence). Trimming took off 0 bases at V and 6 bases at J, with 6 bases between the two ends. The CDR3 is 12 amino acids. The CDR3 DNA reads TGTGCCTGGAGTGTTAGTATCAATGAGCAGTTCTTC. It translates to CAWSVSINEQFF.

This chain joins TRBV2 and TRBJ2-6; TRBD1 matches at 7 bases. J gave up 0 bases and V 0 bases, and 5 bases lay outside the gene matches. Germline CDR1 and CDR2: SNHLY and FYNNEI. CDR3 length: 18 amino acids. The CDR3 region is CASSEAGGTDSGANVLTF. The CDR3 nucleotides read TGTGCCAGCAGTGAAGCGGGTGGGACAGACTCTGGGGCCAACGTCCTGACTTTC.

The V gene is TRBV11-1, the J gene TRBJ2-7; perhaps TRBD1 as D (6 bases). V lost 5 bases and J lost 4, with 15 bases in between. CDR3 length: 14 residues. CDR1 is SGHAT, CDR2 FQDESV, per germline (reference sequence). This chain's CDR3 is CASSVPGHDYEQYF. CDR3 nucleotides: TGTGCCAGCAGCGTACCGGGACATGATTACGAGCAGTACTTC.

This chain uses TRBV27 with TRBJ1-3; D is ambiguous. Trimming cost V 2 bases and J 4 bases, with 6 bases left between them. Germline CDR1 reads MNHEY; CDR2 reads SMNVEV (reference sequence). The CDR3 has 13 amino acids. CDR3 DNA sequence: TGTGCCAGCAGTTTAATCTACGGAAACACCATATATTTT. Amino acids: CASSLIYGNTIYF.

The chain employs TRBV19 and TRBJ2-7, with a tentative D call TRBD2 (5 bases). The V end lost 1 base, the J end lost 0 bases, and 19 bases lay between the germline ends. From germline, CDR1 is LNHDA and CDR2 SQIVND (reference sequence). The CDR3 is made up of 18 amino acids. CDR3 sequence reads: CASSIGVPGGGSSYEQYF. The CDR3 bases are TGTGCCAGTAGTATAGGGGTACCCGGTGGAGGAAGCTCCTACGAGCAGTACTTC.

The V gene is TRBV2, the J gene TRBJ1-1; 7 bases map to TRBD1. Germline V gene data show CDR1 as SNHLY and CDR2 as FYNNEI. The CDR3 totals 15 residues. J lost 4 bases, V lost 6 bases, and 11 bases had no gene match. Here the CDR3 DNA reads TGTGCCAGCAGGGACAGGTCGGGCTTTGCCACTGAAGCTTTCTTT. Its protein product is CASRDRSGFATEAFF. Supplemented by reference TRBV2 and TRBJ1-1, the full variable domain reads EPEVTQTPSHQVTQMGQEVILRCVPISNHLYFYWYRQILGQKVEFLVSFYNNEISEKSEIFDDQFSVERPDGSNFTLKIRSTKLEDSAMYFCASRDRSGFATEAFFGQGTRLTVV.